This T cell receptor (beta chain) emerged from a study of blood T cell repertoires in COVID-19. Study-wide background: Samples of COVID-19 (acute and convalescent) were obtained from the United States, Italy and Spain. The analysed material was cDNA or gDNA that came from T cells, B-cell-depleted T cells, or PBMCs.

Only in-frame clones appear in the TCRdb table, and some are missing; sequencing was by immunoSEQ multiplex PCR. The sample holds 250,000 to 350,000 clones, more than 80% seen once. Trimming at V came to 0 bases and at J to 5 bases, leaving 1 base not matched to a gene. Germline assignment: CDR1 SGDLS and CDR2 YYNGEE. The CDR3 loop spans 14 amino acids. This clonotype originated in a woman between 45 and 60 years old with COVID-19, enrolled during active disease. V is TRBV9 and J is TRBJ1-4; 7 positions match TRBD1. The sequencing sample was made of peripheral blood. As DNA, the CDR3 is TGTGCCAGCAGCGTAGGACAGGGAAATGAAAAACTGTTTTTT. Translation: CASSVGQGNEKLFF.